This T cell receptor (beta chain) was identified during a study of monozygotic twins with inflammatory bowel disease. Study findings and constraints: Support for any single strong IBD-associated signal or clonotype was not found. The co-twins with IBD showed lower TCRbeta diversity (inverse Simpson) than their healthy siblings.

About this clonotype: Its antigen is not known.

The CDR3 has 13 amino acids. Germline lookup yields CDR1 LGHNA and CDR2 YNFKEQ. Making each TCR library took approximately 3,700 ng of total RNA. Per sample, reverse transcription was split into eight reactions. TCRdb derives one entry per CDR3 protein from the 5' RACE reads, leaving out DNA. This sample's table has approximately 380,000 distinct CDR3 sequences. This chain uses TRBV4-2 with TRBJ2-7. The TCR comes from a human donor with ulcerative colitis or Crohn's disease, or a healthy co-twin of an affected twin (not recorded which). Sequenced sample: blood. The CDR3 sequence: CASSQSEGYEQYF.